The next 27 T cell receptor beta chains were all read from a single sample in a study of neurological immune-mediated disorders. Each CDR3 protein gets one entry after TCRdb re-called the 5' RACE reads with MiXCR. The table lists some 120,000 distinct CDR3 sequences, about 3.2% of them singletons. Sequencing was performed on PBMCs. The receptors were sampled from a woman under 40 with multiple sclerosis.

This clonotype occurred many times. V and J are TRBV4-3 and TRBJ1-1; no definite D call. CDR1 and CDR2 (germline): LGHNA, YSLEER. This CDR3 has 14 amino acids. V shed 0 bases and J shed 3 bases, with 8 bases lying between them. CDR3 sequence: CASSQDPADTEAFF. DNA for the CDR3: TGCGCCAGCAGCCAAGACCCCGCCGACACTGAAGCTTTCTTT.

This clonotype has at least ten counts. The gene calls are TRBV12-3 or TRBV12-4 and TRBJ1-3, with 9 bases aligning to TRBD1. V lost 7 bases, J lost 4 bases, and 5 bases stayed unmatched. The CDR3 has 14 amino acids. CDR3 sequence (DNA): TGTGCCAGCACCCAGGACAGGGGCGGAAACACCATATATTTT. It codes for CASTQDRGGNTIYF.

This clonotype was counted many times. The rearrangement joins TRBV5-1 to TRBJ1-2; weak D call: TRBD1 (5 bases). Per germline, CDR1 SGHRS and CDR2 YFSETQ. Trimming took off 7 bases at V and 3 bases at J, with 16 bases between the two ends. There are 14 residues in the CDR3. CDR3 coding DNA: TGCGCCAGCGGGGACCTCTCAGGTGACTATGGCTACACCTTC. Its protein is CASGDLSGDYGYTF.

This clonotype was recorded many times. The CDR3 region is CASSVGGSGTSEQYF. In DNA form, the CDR3 reads TGTGCCAGCAGCGTAGGTGGTAGCGGGACATCCGAGCAGTACTTC. The chain carries TRBV9 and TRBJ2-7; 8 nucleotides align to TRBD2. Germline V gene sequence: CDR1 SGDLS, CDR2 YYNGEE. There are 15 residues in the CDR3. V lost 0 bases to trimming and J lost 6 bases; unmatched junction nucleotides: 8.

This clonotype showed up many times. This sequence joins TRBV12-3 or TRBV12-4 and TRBJ1-1, with D possibly being TRBD1 (5 bases). This CDR3 spans 17 amino acids. V was clipped by 5 bases and J by 0 bases, with 19 bases between them. CDR3 DNA sequence: TGTGCCAGCAGTCTCGGGGTAGGGGCTGGGATGAACACTGAAGCTTTCTTT. Its translation is CASSLGVGAGMNTEAFF.

This clonotype was seen many times. One junction end disagrees with the germline gene, perhaps due to a read error. This rearrangement joins TRBV5-5 to TRBJ2-3; D assignment may be TRBD1 or TRBD2 (5 bases each). The CDR3 is 15 amino acids. Germline V gene sequence: CDR1 SGHKS, CDR2 YYEKEE (reference sequence). The CDR3 bases are TGTGCCAGCAACTTGTTCGGGGCAATCACAGATACGCAGTATTTT. Translation gives CASNLFGAITDTQYF. The entire variable domain, with the rest obtained from reference TRBV5-5 and TRBJ2-3, is as follows: DAGVTQSPTHLIKTRGQQVTLRCSPISGHKSVSWYQQVLGQGPQFIFQYYEKEERGRGNFPDRFSARQFPNYSSELNVNALLLGDSALYLCASNLFGAITDTQYFGPGTRLTVL.

This clonotype was seen repeatedly, ten times or more. The rearrangement uses TRBV7-6 and TRBJ2-5, with 7 bases that match TRBD2. Per germline, CDR1 SGHVS and CDR2 FNYEAQ. V shed 5 bases and J 4 bases; nucleotides not matched to a gene: 7. This CDR3 has 14 residues. The CDR3: CASSREPGGETQYF. For the CDR3, the DNA is TGTGCCAGCAGCCGAGAACCGGGGGGAGAGACCCAGTACTTC.

This clonotype showed up many times. The chain has TRBV20-1 and TRBJ1-6; D may be TRBD1 (6 bases). Germline V gene data show CDR1 as DFQATT and CDR2 as SNEGSKA (reference sequence). Deletions cut 3 bases from V and 15 bases from J, with 27 bases between. This CDR3 region has 16 residues. CDR3 DNA sequence: TGCAGTGCTAGTTCGGCGAGGAGGAACAGGGAGGGGCTCCTCCACTTT. This translates into CSASSARRNREGLLHF.

Comments on this clonotype: The junction departs from germline at one end; a sequencing error may be responsible. The rearrangement links TRBV4-3 to TRBJ1-5; maybe TRBD1 (5 bases). CDR3 length: 16 amino acids. The germline V gene has CDR1 LGHNA and CDR2 YSLEER. Here the CDR3 DNA reads TGCGCCAGCAGCCAAGATCAAGGGACGGGGAATAAGCCCCAGAATTTT. Protein sequence: CASSQDQGTGNKPQNF.

The table lists this clonotype with many counts. The rearrangement uses TRBV7-8 and TRBJ2-5; 13 bases align to TRBD2. CDR3 length equals 18 residues. V lost 5 bases and J lost 1; bases outside the gene matches: 10. Germline V gene data show CDR1 as SGHVS and CDR2 as FQNEAQ. The CDR3 DNA reads as TGTGCCAGCAGCGACGGACTAGCGGGAGAAGTGGCCCAAGAGACCCAGTACTTC. This gives the protein CASSDGLAGEVAQETQYF.

This clonotype was counted ten times or more. The chain joins TRBV20-1 to TRBJ1-4; a possible D gene is TRBD1 (6 bases). The germline gives CDR1 DFQATT, CDR2 SNEGSKA (reference sequence). Trimming removed 5 bases at V and 8 bases at J, with 9 bases between. The CDR3 consists of 11 residues. The CDR3 protein is CSALTGEKLFF. In DNA form, the CDR3 reads TGCAGTGCTCTTACAGGGGAAAAACTGTTTTTT.

This clonotype was seen ten or more times. The V gene is TRBV5-1, the J gene TRBJ2-3, with D unclear. Germline CDR1 reads SGHRS; CDR2 reads YFSETQ. V was pared by 2 bases and J by 4 bases, with 5 bases between. The CDR3 is 12 residues long. DNA of the CDR3: TGCGCCAGCAGCTTTATTGCAGATACGCAGTATTTT. Translated: CASSFIADTQYF.

In this sample, this clonotype turned up many times. The genes are TRBV19 and TRBJ2-7; D is uncertain. Germline CDR1 reads LNHDA; CDR2 reads SQIVND (reference sequence). Trimming took 3 bases from V and 3 from J, leaving 9 bases between them. CDR3 length: 13 residues. The CDR3 loop reads CASSMVRDYEQYF. CDR3 DNA sequence: TGTGCCAGTAGTATGGTCAGAGACTACGAGCAGTACTTC.

This clonotype was seen many times. The chain recombines TRBV7-9 with TRBJ2-2; D is ambiguous. Trimming took off 6 bases at V and 4 bases at J, with 9 bases between the two ends. Per germline, CDR1 SEHNR and CDR2 FQNEAQ (reference sequence). This CDR3 region has 13 residues. The CDR3 DNA reads as TGTGCCAGCAGGGGCCCCAGCACCGGGGAGCTGTTTTTT. This gives the protein CASRGPSTGELFF.

The chain couples TRBV11-3 to TRBJ2-5; 8 bases map to TRBD1. This CDR3 is 15 amino acids long. The trim removed 0 bases at V and 1 base at J, leaving 1 base unmatched. Germline CDR1 SGHNT, CDR2 YENEEA. Here the CDR3 reads CASSLDGTGQETQYF. The CDR3 DNA is TGTGCCAGCAGCTTAGATGGGACAGGCCAAGAGACCCAGTACTTC. Based on the CDR3 plus reference TRBV11-3 and TRBJ2-5, the full variable domain is EAGVVQSPRYKIIEKKQPVAFWCNPISGHNTLYWYLQNLGQGPELLIRYENEEAVDDSQLPKDRFSAERLKGVDSTLKIQPAELGDSAVYLCASSLDGTGQETQYFGPGTRLLVL.

This clonotype was detected ten times or more. The chain joins TRBV5-1 to TRBJ1-4; D is unclear. Germline loops: CDR1 SGHRS, CDR2 YFSETQ. Trimming stripped 4 bases from V and 6 bases from J, with 10 bases between. The CDR3 has 13 residues. CDR3 in DNA: TGCGCCAGCAGCGATAATCGGGATGAAAAACTGTTTTTT. Translated, it gives CASSDNRDEKLFF.

This sequence joins TRBV5-1 and TRBJ1-2; 7 positions match TRBD1. CDR3 length: 13 residues. V shed 5 bases and J 13 bases; nucleotides not matched to a gene: 14. CDR1 is SGHRS, CDR2 YFSETQ, per germline. This CDR3 is CASRPGTAEKSTF. The CDR3, as DNA: TGCGCCAGCAGACCCGGGACAGCGGAGAAGTCCACCTTC.

This clonotype has ten or more counts. This sequence joins TRBV12-3 or TRBV12-4 and TRBJ1-1; maybe TRBD1 (5 bases). Trimming took off 0 bases at V and 8 bases at J, with 7 bases between the two ends. This CDR3 region has 12 residues. CDR3 loop: CASSLAGREAFF. The CDR3 nucleotides read TGTGCCAGCAGTTTAGCGGGACGGGAAGCTTTCTTT.

This clonotype has a count of ten or more. The chain uses TRBV18 and TRBJ1-4; possibly TRBD1 for D (5 bases). This CDR3 has 18 residues. The germline gives CDR1 KGHSH, CDR2 LQKENI. Trimming pared 2 bases from V and 0 bases from J, leaving 16 bases between. The CDR3, as DNA: TGTGCCAGCTCACCAACCCCAGGGACCCATGCAACTAATGAAAAACTGTTTTTT. Encoded protein: CASSPTPGTHATNEKLFF. The whole variable domain, filled in from reference TRBV18 and TRBJ1-4, reads NAGVMQNPRHLVRRRGQEARLRCSPMKGHSHVYWYRQLPEEGLKFMVYLQKENIIDESGMPKERFSAEFPKEGPSILRIQQVVRGDSAAYFCASSPTPGTHATNEKLFFGSGTQLSVL.

This clonotype was recorded many times. J is TRBJ1-1 and V is TRBV5-1; D is perhaps TRBD1 (6 bases). V lost 1 base and J lost 4, with 8 bases in between. This CDR3 is built from 13 residues. Germline V CDR1 and CDR2: SGHRS, YFSETQ. The CDR3 DNA reads as TGCGCCAGCAGCTTGCAGGGGTCCACTGAAGCTTTCTTT. This encodes CASSLQGSTEAFF.

This clonotype was seen ten or more times. The V and J genes are TRBV29-1 and TRBJ2-7, with no clear D. Germline V gene data show CDR1 as SQVTM and CDR2 as ANQGSEA. V was shortened by 0 bases and J by 7 bases, with 10 bases between the two germline ends. The CDR3 loop spans 12 amino acids. This CDR3 is CSVEELGKEQYF. Here the CDR3 DNA reads TGCAGCGTTGAAGAATTGGGTAAGGAGCAGTACTTC.

This clonotype was recorded many times. J is TRBJ2-5 and V is TRBV7-2; 8 bases align to TRBD2. CDR1 is SGHTA and CDR2 is FQGNSA in the germline V gene. This CDR3 spans 16 amino acids. The V and J ends lost 4 bases and 1 base, in that order; junction bases with no gene match: 8. CDR3 bases: TGTGCCAGCAGCTCCCATGGGAGCGGGGGCCAAGAGACCCAGTACTTC. Amino acid sequence: CASSSHGSGGQETQYF. Based on the CDR3 plus reference TRBV7-2 and TRBJ2-5, the full variable domain is GAGVSQSPSNKVTEKGKDVELRCDPISGHTALYWYRQSLGQGLEFLIYFQGNSAPDKSGLPSDRFSAERTGGSVSTLTIQRTQQEDSAVYLCASSSHGSGGQETQYFGPGTRLLVL.

The rearrangement links TRBV7-7 to TRBJ1-2, with 7 bases that match TRBD1. The V gene's germline CDR1 is SSHAT and CDR2 FNYEAQ (reference sequence). Trimming took 6 bases from V and 2 from J; bases not matched to a gene: 9. The CDR3 totals 15 residues. CDR3: CASSRTGDGNYGYTF. The CDR3 DNA sequence: TGTGCCAGCAGTCGAACAGGGGACGGAAACTATGGCTACACCTTC.

This clonotype was seen repeatedly, ten times or more. The chain joins TRBV6-2 or TRBV6-3 to TRBJ2-5, with D unresolved. Trimming removed 6 bases at V and 1 base at J, with 9 bases between. Germline V gene sequence: CDR1 MNHEY, CDR2 SVGEGT. The CDR3 runs 13 residues. CDR3 coding DNA: TGTGCCAGCAGGACAAACTCCCAAGAGACCCAGTACTTC. This encodes CASRTNSQETQYF.

This clonotype was counted many times. The genes are TRBV12-3 or TRBV12-4 and TRBJ2-6; the D is unclear. This CDR3 is built from 13 residues. V was cut by 6 bases and J by 1 base, with 4 bases left in between. DNA for the CDR3: TGTGCCAGCAGGATGTCTGGGGCCAACGTCCTGACTTTC. It codes for CASRMSGANVLTF.

This clonotype occurred many times. The CDR3 region has the DNA TGCGCCAGCAGCTCGAAGGGTTCGGAGACCCAGTACTTC. This gives the protein CASSSKGSETQYF. The chain uses TRBV5-1 and TRBJ2-5; D is unresolved. The CDR3 has 13 amino acids. The germline V and J ends were trimmed by 3 bases and 5 bases, with 11 bases remaining between them. Per germline, CDR1 SGHRS and CDR2 YFSETQ.

This clonotype was observed many times. The chain combines TRBV10-3 with TRBJ1-5, with TRBD1 as a possible D gene (6 bases). The length of the CDR3 is 13 residues. V lost 6 bases, J lost 6 bases, and 12 bases lay in between. Germline assignment: CDR1 ENHRY and CDR2 SYGVKD. The CDR3: CAISPGDGQPQHF. DNA for the CDR3: TGTGCCATCAGCCCAGGGGATGGTCAGCCCCAGCATTTT.